This T cell receptor beta chain comes out of a study of T cells in tumors after PD-1 blockade. Study-wide background: Prior checkpoint blockade, systemic immunosuppressant use, or anti-cancer therapy within 4 weeks excluded patients. Each patient got pembrolizumab 200 mg every 3 weeks or cemiplimab 350 mg every 2 weeks. Daily vismodegib 150 mg continued in a subset of anti-PD-1-treated patients.

Template: tumor biopsy or peripheral blood genomic DNA, roughly 550-6,500 ng per sample. TCRdb's copy holds only in-frame clones and misses some; the assay was immunoSEQ multiplex PCR. The sample has around 46,000 clones, just under 80% seen once; the top ten hold approximately 15%. Germline-derived CDR1 and CDR2 are SGHRS and YFSETQ. The CDR3 is 18 residues long. Trimming took 6 bases from V and 3 from J; bases not matched to a gene: 17. This TCR came from a human donor with basal cell carcinoma. Sequences were derived from PBMCs, sampled before anti-PD-1 treatment. The J gene is TRBJ2-3, the V gene TRBV5-1; TRBD2 matches 9 bases. The CDR3 loop reads CASTFTPMAGGPTDTQYF. CDR3 coding DNA: TGCGCCAGCACCTTTACACCTATGGCGGGGGGGCCGACAGATACGCAGTATTTT.